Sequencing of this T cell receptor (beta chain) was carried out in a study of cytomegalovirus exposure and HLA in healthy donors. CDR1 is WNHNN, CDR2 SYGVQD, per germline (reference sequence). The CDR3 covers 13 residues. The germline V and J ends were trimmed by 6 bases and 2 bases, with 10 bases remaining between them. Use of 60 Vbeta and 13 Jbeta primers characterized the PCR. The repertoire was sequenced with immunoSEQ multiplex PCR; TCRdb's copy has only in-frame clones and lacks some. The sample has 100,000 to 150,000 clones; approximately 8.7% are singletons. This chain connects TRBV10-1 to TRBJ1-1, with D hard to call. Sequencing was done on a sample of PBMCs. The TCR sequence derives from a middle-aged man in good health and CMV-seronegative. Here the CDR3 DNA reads TGCGCCAGCAGCTTTAACACAAACACTGAAGCTTTCTTT. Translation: CASSFNTNTEAFF.